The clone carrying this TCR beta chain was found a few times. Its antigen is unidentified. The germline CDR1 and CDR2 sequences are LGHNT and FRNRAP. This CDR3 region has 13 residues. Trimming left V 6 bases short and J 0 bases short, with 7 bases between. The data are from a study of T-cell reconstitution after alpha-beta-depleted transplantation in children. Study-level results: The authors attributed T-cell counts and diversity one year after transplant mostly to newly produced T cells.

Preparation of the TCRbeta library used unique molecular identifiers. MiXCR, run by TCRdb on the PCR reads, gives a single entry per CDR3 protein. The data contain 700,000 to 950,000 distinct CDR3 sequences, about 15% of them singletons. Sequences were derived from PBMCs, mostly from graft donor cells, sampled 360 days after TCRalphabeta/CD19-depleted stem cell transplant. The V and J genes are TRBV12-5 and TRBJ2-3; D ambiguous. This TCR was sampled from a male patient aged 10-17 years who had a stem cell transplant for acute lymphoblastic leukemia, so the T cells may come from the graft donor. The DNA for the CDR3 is TGTGCTAGTGGCTACGATAGCACAGATACGCAGTATTTT. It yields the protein CASGYDSTDTQYF.